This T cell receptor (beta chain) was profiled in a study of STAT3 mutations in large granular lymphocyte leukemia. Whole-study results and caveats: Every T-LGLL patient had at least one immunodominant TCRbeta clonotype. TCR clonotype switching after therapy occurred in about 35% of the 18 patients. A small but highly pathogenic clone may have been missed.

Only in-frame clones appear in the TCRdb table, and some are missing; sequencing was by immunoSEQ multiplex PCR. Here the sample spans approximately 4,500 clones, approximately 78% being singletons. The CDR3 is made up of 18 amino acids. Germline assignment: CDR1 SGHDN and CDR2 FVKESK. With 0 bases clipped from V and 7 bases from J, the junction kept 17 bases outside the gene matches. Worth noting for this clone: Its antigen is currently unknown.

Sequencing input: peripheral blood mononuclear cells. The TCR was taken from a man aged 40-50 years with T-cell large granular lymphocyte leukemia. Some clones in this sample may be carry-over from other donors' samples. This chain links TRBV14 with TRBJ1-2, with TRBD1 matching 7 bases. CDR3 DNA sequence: TGTGCCAGCAGCCAAGATCCCACCCTTTTTGAGACAGGGATTGGCTACACCTTC. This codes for CASSQDPTLFETGIGYTF.